This is a list of T cell receptor beta chains from one sample in a study of blood T cell repertoires in COVID-19. Assay used: immunoSEQ multiplex PCR; TCRdb lists only in-frame clones, some missing. This sample yields over 200,000 clones, of which 70% to 85% are seen a single time; roughly 7.8% belongs to the top ten. The source material was peripheral blood. The receptors here all came from a woman older than 75 with COVID-19, enrolled during active disease. Each CDR3 is given with its conserved first and last residue. The D gene is left open where the match is weak. Where a row states a size, it is once, few, many or the class of an expanded clone; other rows omit it.

CDR3 DNA: TGTGCCAGCAGCCGCGAGGGGGCAAGGGCTGAAGCTTTCTTT
CDR3 protein: CASSREGARAEAFF
clone size: .
D gene: TRBD1
J gene: TRBJ1-1
V gene: TRBV3-1/TRBV3-2

CDR3 DNA: TGCAGTGCTAGAGGGCCCAGTGAAGCTTTCTTT
CDR3 protein: CSARGPSEAFF
clone size: once
D gene: .
J gene: TRBJ1-1
V gene: TRBV20-1

CDR3 DNA: TGTGCCAGCTCACCAGGACTAGAGAGGGAGCAGTACTTC
CDR3 protein: CASSPGLEREQYF
clone size: .
D gene: TRBD2
J gene: TRBJ2-7
V gene: TRBV18

CDR3 DNA: TGCGCCAGCAGCTTACTAGCGGGGAATTACAATGAGCAGTTCTTC
CDR3 protein: CASSLLAGNYNEQFF
clone size: .
D gene: TRBD2
J gene: TRBJ2-1
V gene: TRBV5-1

CDR3 DNA: TGCGCCAGCAGCCAATCTACAGGGAGATTTTACGAGCAGTACTTC
CDR3 protein: CASSQSTGRFYEQYF
clone size: .
D gene: .
J gene: TRBJ2-7
V gene: TRBV4-1

CDR3 DNA: TGCGCCAGCAGCTTGGAAGCAGTACAAAAACTAAACTATGGCTACACCTTC
CDR3 protein: CASSLEAVQKLNYGYTF
clone size: .
D gene: .
J gene: TRBJ1-2
V gene: TRBV5-1

CDR3 DNA: TGTGCCAGCAGCTCCCGGACTAGCGTTTCCTACGAGCAGTACTTC
CDR3 protein: CASSSRTSVSYEQYF
clone size: .
D gene: TRBD2
J gene: TRBJ2-7
V gene: TRBV7-8

CDR3 DNA: TGCGCCAGCAGCCTGACTAGCGGATTCACAGATACGCAGTATTTT
CDR3 protein: CASSLTSGFTDTQYF
clone size: few
D gene: TRBD2
J gene: TRBJ2-3
V gene: TRBV5-1

CDR3 DNA: TGTGCCAGCTCACCAGTCCGGACAGACTCGAACACTGAAGCTTTCTTT
CDR3 protein: CASSPVRTDSNTEAFF
clone size: .
D gene: .
J gene: TRBJ1-1
V gene: TRBV18

CDR3 DNA: TGTGCCAGCAGCTTTCGGGGCGGGGATGAGCAGTTCTTC
CDR3 protein: CASSFRGGDEQFF
clone size: .
D gene: .
J gene: TRBJ2-1
V gene: TRBV7-3

CDR3 DNA: TGTGCCAGCAGCTTATTCGGGGGGGCCCGGGGGGCAGATACGCAGTATTTT
CDR3 protein: CASSLFGGARGADTQYF
clone size: .
D gene: TRBD2
J gene: TRBJ2-3
V gene: TRBV7-2

CDR3 DNA: TGTGCCACCAGCCAGGGCCAAGAGACCCAGTACTTC
CDR3 protein: CATSQGQETQYF
clone size: .
D gene: .
J gene: TRBJ2-5
V gene: TRBV24-1

CDR3 DNA: TGTGCCAGTAGTCAACGGACAGGGGTGTCGCCCGGGGAGCTGTTTTTT
CDR3 protein: CASSQRTGVSPGELFF
clone size: .
D gene: TRBD1
J gene: TRBJ2-2
V gene: TRBV19

CDR3 DNA: TGCGCCAGCAGCCACCGCCCCGGGGGACAGTGGGATCCTAACTATGGCTACACCTTC
CDR3 protein: CASSHRPGGQWDPNYGYTF
clone size: many
D gene: TRBD1
J gene: TRBJ1-2
V gene: TRBV4-1

CDR3 DNA: TGTGCCAGCAGCAAAGCGGCGAGGCCCTTCTATGGCTACACCTTC
CDR3 protein: CASSKAARPFYGYTF
clone size: .
D gene: .
J gene: TRBJ1-2
V gene: TRBV21-1

CDR3 DNA: TGCGCCAGCAGCCCGGTGGAGGGTGAGCAGTTCTTC
CDR3 protein: CASSPVEGEQFF
clone size: .
D gene: .
J gene: TRBJ2-1
V gene: TRBV5-1

CDR3 DNA: TGTGCCAGCAGTGAACCGGGGTGGGGGGCCAACGTCCTGACTTTC
CDR3 protein: CASSEPGWGANVLTF
clone size: once
D gene: .
J gene: TRBJ2-6
V gene: TRBV6-1

CDR3 DNA: TGTGCCAGCAGTTCCGGGCAGGGCAGCTATGGCTACACCTTC
CDR3 protein: CASSSGQGSYGYTF
clone size: .
D gene: .
J gene: TRBJ1-2
V gene: TRBV28

CDR3 DNA: TGTGCCAGCAGCAAATGGACTAGCGAACCAAAAAAAAACTACGAGCAGTACTTC
CDR3 protein: CASSKWTSEPKKNYEQYF
clone size: .
D gene: .
J gene: TRBJ2-7
V gene: TRBV21-1

CDR3 DNA: TGTGCCAGCAGTTACTCTAACCAGGGCGGGGAGCTGTTTTTT
CDR3 protein: CASSYSNQGGELFF
clone size: once
D gene: .
J gene: TRBJ2-2
V gene: TRBV6-5

CDR3 DNA: TGTGCCAGCCACAAAGACAGCTATGGCTACACCTTC
CDR3 protein: CASHKDSYGYTF
clone size: .
D gene: .
J gene: TRBJ1-2
V gene: TRBV19

CDR3 DNA: TGTGCCAGCTCCTTTCTCGTCGAGCAGTACTTC
CDR3 protein: CASSFLVEQYF
clone size: .
D gene: .
J gene: TRBJ2-7
V gene: TRBV11-2

CDR3 DNA: TGTGCCAGCAGCTTTTCTCCTGCGCTGGAAGCTTTCTTT
CDR3 protein: CASSFSPALEAFF
clone size: .
D gene: .
J gene: TRBJ1-1
V gene: TRBV5-4

CDR3 DNA: TGTGCCAGCAGCGCGTTGGATACGCAGTATTTT
CDR3 protein: CASSALDTQYF
clone size: .
D gene: .
J gene: TRBJ2-3
V gene: TRBV3-1/TRBV3-2

CDR3 DNA: TGTGCCAGCAGTCCTACCAGGGGCTACGGGGACACCATATATTTT
CDR3 protein: CASSPTRGYGDTIYF
clone size: .
D gene: .
J gene: TRBJ1-3
V gene: TRBV7-9

CDR3 DNA: TGTGCCAGCAGCTTAACACCGTGGGGCCAGGGGGGCACAGATACGCAGTATTTT
CDR3 protein: CASSLTPWGQGGTDTQYF
clone size: .
D gene: TRBD1
J gene: TRBJ2-3
V gene: TRBV7-3

CDR3 DNA: TGTGCCAGTACCTACCCAGGTGGATATCAGCCCCAGCATTTT
CDR3 protein: CASTYPGGYQPQHF
clone size: .
D gene: .
J gene: TRBJ1-5
V gene: TRBV19

CDR3 DNA: TGTGCCAGCTGGACTAGATACGACGGAGAGACCCAGTACTTC
CDR3 protein: CASWTRYDGETQYF
clone size: once
D gene: TRBD2
J gene: TRBJ2-5
V gene: TRBV6-5

CDR3 DNA: TGTGCCAGCAGCACGCCACAGGCGATAAACTATGGCTACACCTTC
CDR3 protein: CASSTPQAINYGYTF
clone size: few
D gene: .
J gene: TRBJ1-2
V gene: TRBV5-4

CDR3 DNA: TGCGCCAGCAGCCAAGAACACCTTTCCTACGAGCAGTACTTC
CDR3 protein: CASSQEHLSYEQYF
clone size: .
D gene: .
J gene: TRBJ2-7
V gene: TRBV4-1

CDR3 DNA: TGCAGCGGGGGTGCGGGATACGAGCAGTACTTC
CDR3 protein: CSGGAGYEQYF
clone size: .
D gene: .
J gene: TRBJ2-7
V gene: TRBV29-1

CDR3 DNA: TGTGCCAGTAGTCCACTAGCGGGGGGGTACAATGAGCAGTTCTTC
CDR3 protein: CASSPLAGGYNEQFF
clone size: .
D gene: TRBD2
J gene: TRBJ2-1
V gene: TRBV19

CDR3 DNA: TGTGCCAGCAGCCTCTCGACAGGGCTTACGTTGGAAAAACTGTTTTTT
CDR3 protein: CASSLSTGLTLEKLFF
clone size: .
D gene: TRBD1
J gene: TRBJ1-4
V gene: TRBV7-9

CDR3 DNA: TGTGCCAGCAGCTTAGCGGGCAGTTCCTACGAGCAGTACTTC
CDR3 protein: CASSLAGSSYEQYF
clone size: .
D gene: .
J gene: TRBJ2-7
V gene: TRBV7-9

CDR3 DNA: TGCAGCGTGGGCTGGGGCGGGGATGAAAAACTGTTTTTT
CDR3 protein: CSVGWGGDEKLFF
clone size: .
D gene: .
J gene: TRBJ1-4
V gene: TRBV29-1

CDR3 DNA: TGTGCCAGCAGTGAGAGGGAGCGTGCAGATACGCAGTATTTT
CDR3 protein: CASSERERADTQYF
clone size: .
D gene: .
J gene: TRBJ2-3
V gene: TRBV6-1

CDR3 DNA: TGTGCCAGCTCACACCCGGACACTAGCGCCTACGAGCAGTACTTC
CDR3 protein: CASSHPDTSAYEQYF
clone size: .
D gene: TRBD2
J gene: TRBJ2-7
V gene: TRBV18

CDR3 DNA: TGTGCCAGTAGTATAACAGGGAGGAACACTGAAGCTTTCTTT
CDR3 protein: CASSITGRNTEAFF
clone size: .
D gene: .
J gene: TRBJ1-1
V gene: TRBV19

CDR3 DNA: TGCGCCAGCAGTGACTTCGGGTGGGCCATATATTTT
CDR3 protein: CASSDFGWAIYF
clone size: .
D gene: .
J gene: TRBJ1-3
V gene: TRBV10-1

CDR3 DNA: TGTGCCAGCAGTTTGATCAGTGGCACTGAAGCTTTCTTT
CDR3 protein: CASSLISGTEAFF
clone size: .
D gene: .
J gene: TRBJ1-1
V gene: TRBV12-3/TRBV12-4

CDR3 DNA: TGTGCCAGCAGCGTCCGGGCGGGGGGAAACACAGATACGCAGTATTTT
CDR3 protein: CASSVRAGGNTDTQYF
clone size: .
D gene: TRBD2
J gene: TRBJ2-3
V gene: TRBV9

CDR3 DNA: TGCGCCAGCACCCCCGGACAGAACACTGAAGCTTTCTTT
CDR3 protein: CASTPGQNTEAFF
clone size: .
D gene: .
J gene: TRBJ1-1
V gene: TRBV5-1

CDR3 DNA: TGTGCCAGCTCGGGGGCGACCCACTTGACGTATGGCTACACCTTC
CDR3 protein: CASSGATHLTYGYTF
clone size: .
D gene: .
J gene: TRBJ1-2
V gene: TRBV18

CDR3 DNA: TGTGCCAGCAGCTTGGCCGGGGCGGGGAGCTCCTACGAGCAGTACTTC
CDR3 protein: CASSLAGAGSSYEQYF
clone size: .
D gene: .
J gene: TRBJ2-7
V gene: TRBV5-4

CDR3 DNA: TGTGCCACCAGGGGGGGAGACAGGGCAGAAGGAAAACTGTTTTTT
CDR3 protein: CATRGGDRAEGKLFF
clone size: .
D gene: TRBD1
J gene: TRBJ1-4
V gene: TRBV24-1

CDR3 DNA: TGTGCCAGCAGTTTGGCGGGAGGAACTATGGCAGTGCAGTTCTTC
CDR3 protein: CASSLAGGTMAVQFF
clone size: .
D gene: TRBD2
J gene: TRBJ2-1
V gene: TRBV28

CDR3 DNA: TGTGCCAGCAGCCAGCCCGGGACAGGGTTTTTTTATAGCAATCAGCCCCAGCATTTT
CDR3 protein: CASSQPGTGFFYSNQPQHF
clone size: few
D gene: TRBD1
J gene: TRBJ1-5
V gene: TRBV28

CDR3 DNA: TGTGCCAGCAGCATGGGCGGAGGTTCTCAGCCCCAGCATTTT
CDR3 protein: CASSMGGGSQPQHF
clone size: .
D gene: .
J gene: TRBJ1-5
V gene: TRBV28

CDR3 DNA: TGCGCCAGCAGCGTGACAGGTATCTCCTACAATGAGCAGTTCTTC
CDR3 protein: CASSVTGISYNEQFF
clone size: .
D gene: .
J gene: TRBJ2-1
V gene: TRBV5-1

CDR3 DNA: TGCGCCAGCAGCCAAAGTCCGGGACAGGGGGCTGAGACCCAGTACTTC
CDR3 protein: CASSQSPGQGAETQYF
clone size: .
D gene: TRBD1
J gene: TRBJ2-5
V gene: TRBV4-1

CDR3 DNA: TGTGCCATCAGTGGCGGACAGGGGAACGGCTACACCTTC
CDR3 protein: CAISGGQGNGYTF
clone size: .
D gene: TRBD1
J gene: TRBJ1-2
V gene: TRBV10-3

CDR3 DNA: TGTGCCAGCAGCCAAGAGTGGGGAAGGGGTGGCACTGAAGCTTTCTTT
CDR3 protein: CASSQEWGRGGTEAFF
clone size: .
D gene: .
J gene: TRBJ1-1
V gene: TRBV4-2